The clone carrying this TCR beta chain turned up a few times. Its specificity is unknown. This specimen belongs to a study of CD8 T cells in ankylosing spondylitis. Findings and limits, study-wide: The study looked at matched synovial fluid samples from ankylosing spondylitis patients. Disease-linked clones were reported to be significantly enriched there. A TCR beta motif of several highly homologous variants seemed to mark ankylosing spondylitis blood.

TCRdb itself ran the 5' RACE reads through MiXCR, one entry per CDR3 protein. The table records about 480,000 distinct CDR3 sequences, over 15% of them present only once. Looked up from germline, CDR1 is SGHTS and CDR2 is YDEGEE. This CDR3 has 13 amino acids. V lost 1 base and J 4 bases, leaving 6 bases between the germline ends. The chain has TRBV5-8 and TRBJ1-5, with D unclear. Sequenced: blood, either unsorted or a sorted T cell fraction (not recorded which). The source of this sequence is a male donor with ankylosing spondylitis. The CDR3 sequence: CASSLRPNQPQHF. Written as DNA, the CDR3 is TGTGCCAGCAGCTTGCGTCCGAATCAGCCCCAGCATTTT.